This T cell receptor beta chain was retrieved from a study of blood T cell repertoires in COVID-19. Study background: In each case, the material was cDNA or gDNA derived from T cells, B-cell-depleted T cells, or PBMCs.

In the authors' methods: Researchers report that nucleated cell counts were estimated from reference gene primer amplification. Method: immunoSEQ multiplex PCR; TCRdb's copy keeps in-frame clones and lacks some. V and J calls and clone size are given by that table; D and trimming were obtained from the DNA. The table has around 180,000 clones, more than 75% seen once; the top ten hold approximately 4%. Sample: peripheral blood. The TCR comes from a human donor in a cohort sampled during active COVID-19.

The CDR3 sequence is CATSRDLTGKYGYTF. The CDR3 nucleotides are TGTGCCACCAGCAGAGATCTGACAGGGAAATATGGCTACACCTTC. The V and J genes are TRBV15 and TRBJ1-2, with TRBD1 matching over 7 bases. Unmatched junction bases numbered 6, after V lost 0 bases and J lost 5 bases. CDR1 is LNHNV and CDR2 is YYDKDF in the germline V gene (reference sequence). The length of the CDR3 is 15 residues.